This TCR beta chain was identified in a study of blood T cell repertoires in COVID-19 (dated by TCRdb to the early 2020s). Study-wide context: Samples from collaborators originated in the United States, Italy and Spain and spanned both the acute and convalescent phases of COVID-19. The prospective study material was composed of cDNA or gDNA derived from T cells, B-cell-depleted T cells, or PBMCs. Deeply sampled blood TCRbeta repertoires from subjects exposed to, actively infected with, or recovered from COVID-19 were included in the dataset. The repertoires were made available in a free public database intended to serve as a resource for research on the immune response to SARS-CoV-2. Samples came from the ongoing ImmuneRACE study (first 160 participants) plus 1,254 subjects from 6 global collaborators. Sample metadata almost always included a de-identified subject ID, COVID-19 status, age in years and sex. HLA class I and class II types, where available, came from metadata supplied by the sample provider rather than from assay-based typing.

The sample holds a few counts of this clone. Which antigen it targets is not known. No clone much larger than this one lies a single base away; base qualities are absent. What the work shows at the level of the full study, not this receptor alone: The amount of clinical and demographic metadata varied by source and participant and was provided uncurated.

Each collaborating institution followed its own protocols to collect whole blood in K2EDTA tubes. Collaborator samples were shipped for TCRbeta analysis as frozen whole blood, isolated PBMCs, or DNA extracted from either sample type. The CDR3 goes from the cysteine to the phenylalanine over 14 residues. The sequence is cut down to CDR3 DNA, 42 bases in frame from base 1. Trimming takes 0 bases from V and 0 bases from J, and the germline ends sit 6 bases apart. Per the germline V gene (reference sequence), SGHNT is the CDR1 and YYREEE is the CDR2. TCRbeta CDR3 regions were amplified from genomic DNA using the immunoSEQ Assay, a bias-controlled multiplex PCR. Regarding the original processing steps: Nucleated cell counts per sample were estimated from amplification of reference gene primers within the assay. To quantify the absolute abundance of each unique TCRbeta CDR3 rearrangement, sequence reads were collapsed and filtered. For each sample, productive Simpson clonality was calculated as the square root of Simpson's diversity index over productive rearrangements. TCRdb mirrors the immuneACCESS table, restricted to in-frame sequences. Some clones are absent from its copies; in checked studies, under half trace to an unresolved V gene, and the reason for the others is unknown. V and J calls and clone size come straight from that table; D and trimming were deduced from the DNA. The sample table shows tens of thousands of clones, and 87% are seen once. Jointly, the top ten make up 15% of the sample.

The clonotype was recovered from a male donor with acute or convalescent COVID-19. The sample comprised peripheral blood. Recombination linked TRBV5-4 to TRBJ1-2, with no confident D gene call. The nucleotide sequence is TGTGCCAGCAGCTTGGTTTCGGCTAACTATGGCTACACCTTC. Translated, it gives CASSLVSANYGYTF.